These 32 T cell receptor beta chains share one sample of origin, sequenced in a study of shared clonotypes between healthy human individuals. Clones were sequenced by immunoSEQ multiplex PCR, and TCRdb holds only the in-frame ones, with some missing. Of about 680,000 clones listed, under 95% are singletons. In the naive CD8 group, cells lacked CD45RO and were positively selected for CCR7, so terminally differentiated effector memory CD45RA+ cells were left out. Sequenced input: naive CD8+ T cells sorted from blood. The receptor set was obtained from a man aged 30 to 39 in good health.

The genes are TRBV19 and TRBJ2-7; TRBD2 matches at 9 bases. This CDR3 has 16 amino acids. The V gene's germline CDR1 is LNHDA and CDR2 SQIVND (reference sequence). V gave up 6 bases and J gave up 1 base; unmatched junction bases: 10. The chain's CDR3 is CASSLRSGRASYEQYF. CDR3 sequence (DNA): TGTGCCAGTAGCCTCCGTAGCGGGAGAGCGTCCTACGAGCAGTACTTC.

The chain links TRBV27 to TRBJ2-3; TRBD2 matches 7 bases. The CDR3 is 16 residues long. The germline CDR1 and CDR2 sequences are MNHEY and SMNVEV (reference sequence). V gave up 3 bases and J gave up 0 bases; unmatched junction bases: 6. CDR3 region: CASSFSPGLSTDTQYF. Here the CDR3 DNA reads TGTGCCAGCAGTTTTAGTCCGGGACTAAGCACAGATACGCAGTATTTT.

CDR3 region: CASSPGFSTDTQYF. For the CDR3, the DNA is TGTGCCAGCTCACCAGGGTTCAGCACAGATACGCAGTATTTT. V is TRBV18 and J is TRBJ2-3; D unclear. Trimming took off 2 bases at V and 0 bases at J, with 6 bases between the two ends. Germline V gene sequence: CDR1 KGHSH, CDR2 LQKENI. The CDR3 contains 14 residues.

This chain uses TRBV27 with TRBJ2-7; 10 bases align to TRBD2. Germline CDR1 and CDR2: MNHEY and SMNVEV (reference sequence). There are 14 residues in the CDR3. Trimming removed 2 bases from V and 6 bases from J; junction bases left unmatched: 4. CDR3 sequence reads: CASSLEASGSEQYF. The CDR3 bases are TGTGCCAGCAGTTTAGAGGCTAGCGGGAGCGAGCAGTACTTC.

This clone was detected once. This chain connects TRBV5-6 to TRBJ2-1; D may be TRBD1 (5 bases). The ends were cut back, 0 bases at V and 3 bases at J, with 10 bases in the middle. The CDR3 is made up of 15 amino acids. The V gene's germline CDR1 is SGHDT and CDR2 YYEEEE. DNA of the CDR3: TGTGCCAGCAGCTTGGGGGCAGGGTTCTACAATGAGCAGTTCTTC. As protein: CASSLGAGFYNEQFF.

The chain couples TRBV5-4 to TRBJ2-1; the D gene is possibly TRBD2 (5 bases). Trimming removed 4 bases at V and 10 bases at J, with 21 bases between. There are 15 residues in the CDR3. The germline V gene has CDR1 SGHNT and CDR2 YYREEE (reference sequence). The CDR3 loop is CASSGLDSAAREQFF. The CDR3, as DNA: TGTGCCAGCAGCGGACTTGATAGCGCCGCTAGGGAGCAGTTCTTC.

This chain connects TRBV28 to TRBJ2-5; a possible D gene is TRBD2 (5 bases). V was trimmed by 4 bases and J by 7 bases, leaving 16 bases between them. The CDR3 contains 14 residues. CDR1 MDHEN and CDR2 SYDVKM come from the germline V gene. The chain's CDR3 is CASSSPLGRGTQYF. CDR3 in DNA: TGTGCCAGCAGTTCCCCTCTGGGGAGAGGGACCCAGTACTTC.

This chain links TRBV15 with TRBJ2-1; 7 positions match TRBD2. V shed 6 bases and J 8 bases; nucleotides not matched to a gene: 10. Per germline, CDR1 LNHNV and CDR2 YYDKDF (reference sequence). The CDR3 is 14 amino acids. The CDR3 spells CATRGMGREYEQFF. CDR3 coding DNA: TGTGCCACCAGGGGGATGGGGCGGGAGTATGAGCAGTTCTTC.

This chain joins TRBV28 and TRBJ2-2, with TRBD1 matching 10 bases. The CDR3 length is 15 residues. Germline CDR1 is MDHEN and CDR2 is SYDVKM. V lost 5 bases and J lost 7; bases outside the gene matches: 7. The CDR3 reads CASSTGTGVNGELFF. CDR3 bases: TGTGCCAGCAGTACCGGGACAGGGGTCAACGGGGAGCTGTTTTTT.

CDR3: CASSLEGLLYEQYF. The CDR3 region has the DNA TGTGCCAGCAGCTTAGAGGGCCTTCTCTACGAGCAGTACTTC. The chain carries TRBV7-2 and TRBJ2-7, with D unclear. The germline CDR1 and CDR2 sequences are SGHTA and FQGNSA. There are 14 residues in the CDR3. Trimming cost V 1 base and J 3 bases, with 10 bases left between them.

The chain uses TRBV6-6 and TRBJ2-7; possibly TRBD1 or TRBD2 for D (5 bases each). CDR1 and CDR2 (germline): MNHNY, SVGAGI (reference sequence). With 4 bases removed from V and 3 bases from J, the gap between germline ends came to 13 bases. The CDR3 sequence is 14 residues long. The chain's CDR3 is CASSWDGISYEQYF. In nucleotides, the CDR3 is TGTGCCAGCAGTTGGGACGGGATTAGCTACGAGCAGTACTTC.

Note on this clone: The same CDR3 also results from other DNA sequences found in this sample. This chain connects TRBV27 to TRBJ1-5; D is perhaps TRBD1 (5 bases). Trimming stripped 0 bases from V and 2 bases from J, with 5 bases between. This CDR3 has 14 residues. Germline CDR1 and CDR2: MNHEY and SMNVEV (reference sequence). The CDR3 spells CASSLSGGNQPQHF. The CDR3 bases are TGTGCCAGCAGTTTATCAGGGGGCAATCAGCCCCAGCATTTT.

CDR3 sequence (DNA): TGTGCCAGCAGCCCGCAATCACCGGACAGGGTACTCGAGCAGTACTTC. It codes for CASSPQSPDRVLEQYF. This rearrangement joins TRBV7-9 to TRBJ2-7; 8 nucleotides align to TRBD1. Germline V lookup: CDR1 SEHNR, CDR2 FQNEAQ (reference sequence). The V segment lost 5 bases and the J segment 6 bases; nucleotides outside the gene matches: 15. The CDR3 consists of 16 residues.

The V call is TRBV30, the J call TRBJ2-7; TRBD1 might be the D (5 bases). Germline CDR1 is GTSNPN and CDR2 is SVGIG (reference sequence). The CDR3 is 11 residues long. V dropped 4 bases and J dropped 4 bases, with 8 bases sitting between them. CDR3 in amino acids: CAWMQGYEQYF. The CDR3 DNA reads TGTGCCTGGATGCAGGGATACGAGCAGTACTTC. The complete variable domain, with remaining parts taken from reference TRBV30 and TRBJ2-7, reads SQTIHQWPATLVQPVGSPLSLECTVEGTSNPNLYWYRQAAGRGLQLLFYSVGIGQISSEVPQNLSASRPQDRQFILSSKKLLLSDSGFYLCAWMQGYEQYFGPGTRLTVT.

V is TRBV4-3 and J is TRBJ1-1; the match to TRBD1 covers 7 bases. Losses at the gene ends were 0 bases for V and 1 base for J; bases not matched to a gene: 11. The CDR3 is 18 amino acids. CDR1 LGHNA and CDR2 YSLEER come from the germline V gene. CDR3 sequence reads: CASSQDRAGTAENTEAFF. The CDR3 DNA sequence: TGCGCCAGCAGCCAAGATCGAGCAGGGACAGCGGAGAACACTGAAGCTTTCTTT.

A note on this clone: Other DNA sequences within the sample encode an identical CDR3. CDR3: CASSLTSGANVLTF. The CDR3 DNA reads as TGTGCCAGCAGTTTGACCTCTGGGGCCAACGTCCTGACTTTC. The chain joins TRBV27 to TRBJ2-6; no clear D. V shed 3 bases and J shed 0 bases, with 3 bases lying between them. The CDR3 runs to 14 residues. Germline V gene sequence: CDR1 MNHEY, CDR2 SMNVEV (reference sequence).

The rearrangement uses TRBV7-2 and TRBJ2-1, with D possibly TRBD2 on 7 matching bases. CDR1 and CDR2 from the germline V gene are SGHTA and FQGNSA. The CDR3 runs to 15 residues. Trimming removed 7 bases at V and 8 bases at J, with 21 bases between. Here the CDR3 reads CASKHNGGLIDEQFF. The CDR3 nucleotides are TGTGCCAGCAAGCATAACGGGGGGCTTATTGATGAGCAGTTCTTC.

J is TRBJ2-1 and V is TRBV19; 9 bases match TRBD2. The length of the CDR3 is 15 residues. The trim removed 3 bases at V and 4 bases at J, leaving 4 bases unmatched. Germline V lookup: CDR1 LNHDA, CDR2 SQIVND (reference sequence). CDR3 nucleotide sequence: TGTGCCAGTAGTATCGCGGCGGGAGGGTACAATGAGCAGTTCTTC. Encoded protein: CASSIAAGGYNEQFF.

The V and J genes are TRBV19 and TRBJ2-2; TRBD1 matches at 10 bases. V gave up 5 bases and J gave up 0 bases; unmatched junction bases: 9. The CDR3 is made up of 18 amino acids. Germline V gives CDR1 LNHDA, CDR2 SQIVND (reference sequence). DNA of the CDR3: TGTGCCAGTAGTGAAGATCATGGACAGGGGGCGAACACCGGGGAGCTGTTTTTT. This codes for CASSEDHGQGANTGELFF.

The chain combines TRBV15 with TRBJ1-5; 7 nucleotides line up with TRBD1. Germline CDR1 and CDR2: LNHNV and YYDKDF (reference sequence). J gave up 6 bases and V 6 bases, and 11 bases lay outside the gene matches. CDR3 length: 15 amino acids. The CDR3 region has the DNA TGTGCCACCAGACCTAAACAGGGGTCAGGTCAGCCCCAGCATTTT. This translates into CATRPKQGSGQPQHF. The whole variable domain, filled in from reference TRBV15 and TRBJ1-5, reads DAMVIQNPRYQVTQFGKPVTLSCSQTLNHNVMYWYQQKSSQAPKLLFHYYDKDFNNEADTPDNFQSRRPNTSFCFLDIRSPGLGDTAMYLCATRPKQGSGQPQHFGDGTRLSIL.

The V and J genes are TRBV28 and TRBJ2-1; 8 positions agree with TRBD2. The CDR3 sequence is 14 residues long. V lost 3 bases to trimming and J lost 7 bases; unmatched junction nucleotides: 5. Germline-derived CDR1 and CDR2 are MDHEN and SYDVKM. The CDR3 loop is CASSFPGLGNEQFF. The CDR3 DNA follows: TGTGCCAGCAGTTTCCCGGGACTAGGGAATGAGCAGTTCTTC.

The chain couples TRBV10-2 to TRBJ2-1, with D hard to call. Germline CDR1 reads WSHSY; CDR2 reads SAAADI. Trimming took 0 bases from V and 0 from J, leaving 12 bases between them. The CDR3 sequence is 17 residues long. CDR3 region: CASSESKRLGSYNEQFF. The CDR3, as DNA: TGCGCCAGCAGTGAGTCGAAGAGGCTAGGCTCCTACAATGAGCAGTTCTTC.

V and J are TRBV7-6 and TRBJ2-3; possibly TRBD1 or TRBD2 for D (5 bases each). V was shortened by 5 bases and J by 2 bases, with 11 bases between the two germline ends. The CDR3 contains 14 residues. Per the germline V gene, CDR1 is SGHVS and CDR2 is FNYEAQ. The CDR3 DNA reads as TGTGCCAGCAGCACCCGAGGGGCCACAGATACGCAGTATTTT. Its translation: CASSTRGATDTQYF. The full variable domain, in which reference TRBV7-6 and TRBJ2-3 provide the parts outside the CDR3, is GAGVSQSPRYKVTKRGQDVALRCDPISGHVSLYWYRQALGQGPEFLTYFNYEAQQDKSGLPNDRFSAERPEGSISTLTIQRTEQRDSAMYRCASSTRGATDTQYFGPGTRLTVL.

DNA of the CDR3: TGTGCCAGCAGAGGAGCGGGAGGGGATGTTAATGAGCAGTTCTTC. As protein: CASRGAGGDVNEQFF. The chain couples TRBV6-5 to TRBJ2-1; TRBD2 matches at 10 bases. The CDR3 is made up of 15 amino acids. Germline V gene lookup returns CDR1 MNHEY and CDR2 SVGAGI. After removal of 6 bases from V and 7 bases from J, the junction contained 9 bases not matched to a gene.

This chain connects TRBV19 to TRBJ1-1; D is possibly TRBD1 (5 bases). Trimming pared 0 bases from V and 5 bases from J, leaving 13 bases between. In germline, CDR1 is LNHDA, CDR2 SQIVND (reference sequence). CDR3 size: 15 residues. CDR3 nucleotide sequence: TGTGCCAGTAGTATAGATCGGGGACGGGGTACTGAAGCTTTCTTT. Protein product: CASSIDRGRGTEAFF.

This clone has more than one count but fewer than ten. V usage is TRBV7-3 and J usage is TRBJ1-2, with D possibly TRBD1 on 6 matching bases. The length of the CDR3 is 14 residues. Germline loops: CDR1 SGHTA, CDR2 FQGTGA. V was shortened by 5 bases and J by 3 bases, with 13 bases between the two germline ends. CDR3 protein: CASSPTAGDYGYTF. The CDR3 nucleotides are TGTGCCAGCAGCCCCACCGCAGGGGACTATGGCTACACCTTC.

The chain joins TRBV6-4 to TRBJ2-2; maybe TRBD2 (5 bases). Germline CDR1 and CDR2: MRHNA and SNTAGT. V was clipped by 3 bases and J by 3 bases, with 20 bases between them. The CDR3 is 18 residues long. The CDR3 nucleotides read TGTGCCAGCAGTGAGTCCTATACTAGAGTCTTATACACCGGGGAGCTGTTTTTT. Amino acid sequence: CASSESYTRVLYTGELFF.

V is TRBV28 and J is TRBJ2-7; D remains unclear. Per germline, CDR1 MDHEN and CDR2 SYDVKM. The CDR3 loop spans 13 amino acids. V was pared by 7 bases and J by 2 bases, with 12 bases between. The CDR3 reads CASNFRQAYEQYF. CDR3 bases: TGTGCCAGCAACTTTAGACAAGCCTACGAGCAGTACTTC.

The CDR3 reads CASSSRTSGTSNEQFF. The DNA for the CDR3 is TGTGCCAGCAGCTCCAGGACTAGCGGGACCAGCAATGAGCAGTTCTTC. J is TRBJ2-1 and V is TRBV7-3; 12 bases agree with TRBD2. J lost 6 bases, V lost 4 bases, and 7 bases had no gene match. This CDR3 is 16 amino acids long. The germline CDR1 and CDR2 sequences are SGHTA and FQGTGA.

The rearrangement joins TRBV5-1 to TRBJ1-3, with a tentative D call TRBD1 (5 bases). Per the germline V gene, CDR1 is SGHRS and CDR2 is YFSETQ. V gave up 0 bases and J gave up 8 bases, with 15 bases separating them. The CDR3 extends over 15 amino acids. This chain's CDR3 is CASSLVRAGSDTIYF. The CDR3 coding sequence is TGCGCCAGCAGCTTGGTACGTGCAGGGAGTGACACCATATATTTT.

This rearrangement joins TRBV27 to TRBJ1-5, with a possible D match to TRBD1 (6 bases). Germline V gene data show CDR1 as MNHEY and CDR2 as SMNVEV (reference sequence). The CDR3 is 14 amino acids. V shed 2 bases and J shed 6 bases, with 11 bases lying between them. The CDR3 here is CASSLKGGVQPQHF. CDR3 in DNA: TGTGCCAGCAGTTTAAAGGGGGGGGTTCAGCCCCAGCATTTT.

The CDR3 region is CASSLLSEGIYGYTF. The CDR3 nucleotides are TGTGCCAGCAGCTTATTATCGGAGGGAATCTATGGCTACACCTTC. The chain uses TRBV7-9 and TRBJ1-2, with D uncertain. There are 15 residues in the CDR3. Germline assignment: CDR1 SEHNR and CDR2 FQNEAQ (reference sequence). The germline V and J ends were trimmed by 2 bases and 4 bases, with 14 bases remaining between them.